These T cell receptor beta chains were read from a single sample in a study of blood T cell repertoires in COVID-19. Sequenced by immunoSEQ multiplex PCR; TCRdb stores in-frame clones only, minus some. The repertoire consists of 60,000 to 85,000 clones, with roughly 85% occurring once and the leading ten covering around 3.6%. Sequencing was performed on peripheral blood. All receptors derive from a woman aged 50 to 60 with COVID-19, enrolled during active disease. CDR3s include the opening cysteine and the closing phenylalanine or tryptophan. The D gene is left open where the match is weak. Size tells how often a clone was seen (once, few, many) or the class of an expanded clone, and some rows leave it out.

clone_size j_call d_call v_call cdr3_aa cdr3_nt
few TRBJ1-4 - TRBV19 CASSIRGAITNEKLFF TGTGCCAGTAGTATTCGGGGGGCGATAACTAATGAAAAACTGTTTTTT
- TRBJ2-7 - TRBV27 CAIALSQGYEQYF TGTGCCATCGCGCTAAGCCAGGGCTACGAGCAGTACTTC
- TRBJ1-1 TRBD1 TRBV7-9 CASSLQGLGAGTEAFF TGTGCCAGCAGCCTACAGGGGCTGGGGGCCGGCACTGAAGCTTTCTTT
once TRBJ2-3 - TRBV7-9 CASSLDRQGGTDTQYF TGTGCCAGCAGCTTAGATCGTCAGGGTGGCACAGATACGCAGTATTTT
- TRBJ2-2 - TRBV19 CASSISAPSLGELFF TGTGCCAGTAGTATCTCAGCGCCCTCCCTAGGGGAGCTGTTTTTT
- TRBJ2-2 - TRBV24-1 CATRAGRTGELFF TGTGCCACCAGGGCGGGGAGGACCGGGGAGCTGTTTTTT
few TRBJ1-6 - TRBV6-5 CASSLGRGGSPLHF TGTGCCAGCAGCCTGGGACGGGGAGGTTCACCCCTCCACTTT
- TRBJ1-4 - TRBV30 CAWSEIGGKNEKLFF TGTGCCTGGAGTGAAATCGGGGGGAAAAATGAAAAACTGTTTTTT
once TRBJ2-2 - TRBV28 CASSLFSTGELFF TGTGCCAGCAGTTTATTCAGTACCGGGGAGCTGTTTTTT
- TRBJ2-2 TRBD1 TRBV2 CATGQGATGELFF TGTGCCACCGGACAGGGGGCAACCGGGGAGCTGTTTTTT
once TRBJ1-1 - TRBV7-2 CASSSGVGRGAFF TGTGCCAGCAGCTCGGGGGTAGGCAGAGGAGCTTTCTTT
once TRBJ2-2 - TRBV6-4 CASRWRGAGEFTGELFF TGTGCCAGCAGGTGGAGGGGGGCGGGAGAGTTTACCGGGGAGCTGTTTTTT
- TRBJ1-1 TRBD1 TRBV7-2 CASSLVVTGPQNTEAFF TGTGCCAGCAGCCTCGTAGTGACAGGGCCCCAGAACACTGAAGCTTTCTTT
once TRBJ1-1 - TRBV4-1 CASSHPGQNTEAFF TGCGCCAGCAGCCACCCGGGACAGAACACTGAAGCTTTCTTT
- TRBJ2-4 TRBD2 TRBV6-1 CASSERGGRTVNIQYF TGTGCCAGCAGTGAAAGGGGCGGGAGGACGGTAAACATTCAGTACTTC
- TRBJ2-7 - TRBV6-2/TRBV6-3 CASSWTEGEQYF TGTGCCAGCAGCTGGACAGAGGGCGAGCAGTACTTC
- TRBJ2-1 TRBD2 TRBV19 CASSIAGTSGSYEQFF TGTGCCAGTAGTATAGCCGGGACTAGCGGGAGCTATGAGCAGTTCTTC
- TRBJ2-7 TRBD1 TRBV10-3 CAISAGGSEQYF TGTGCCATCAGTGCAGGGGGCTCCGAGCAGTACTTC
- TRBJ1-3 - TRBV28 CATRQVGDTIYF TGTGCCACCCGACAGGTGGGAGACACCATATATTTT
- TRBJ2-3 TRBD2 TRBV28 CASISPRTSGTDTQYF TGTGCCAGCATCTCCCCCCGGACTAGCGGCACAGATACGCAGTATTTT
- TRBJ1-1 TRBD1 TRBV10-3 CAIRPGQTMNTEAFF TGTGCCATCAGGCCGGGACAGACAATGAACACTGAAGCTTTCTTT
- TRBJ1-2 - TRBV28 CASSLTGYGYTF TGTGCCAGCAGTTTGACAGGCTATGGCTACACCTTC